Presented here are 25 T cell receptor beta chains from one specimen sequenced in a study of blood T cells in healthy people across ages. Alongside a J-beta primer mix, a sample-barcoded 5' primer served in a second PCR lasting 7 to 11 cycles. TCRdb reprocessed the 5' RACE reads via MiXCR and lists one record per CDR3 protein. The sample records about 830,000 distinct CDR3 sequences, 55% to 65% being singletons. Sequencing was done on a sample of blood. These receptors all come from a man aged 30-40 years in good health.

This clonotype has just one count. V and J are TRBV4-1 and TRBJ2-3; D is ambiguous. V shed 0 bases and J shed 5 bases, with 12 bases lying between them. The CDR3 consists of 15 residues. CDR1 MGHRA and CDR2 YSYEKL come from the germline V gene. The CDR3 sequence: CASSQDGSSGDTQYF. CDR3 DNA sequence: TGCGCCAGCAGCCAAGATGGAAGTTCGGGAGATACGCAGTATTTT.

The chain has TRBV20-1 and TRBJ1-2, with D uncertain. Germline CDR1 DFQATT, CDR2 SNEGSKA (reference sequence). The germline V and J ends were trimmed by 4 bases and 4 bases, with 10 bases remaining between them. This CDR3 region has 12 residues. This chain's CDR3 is CSATRVGYGYTF. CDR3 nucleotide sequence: TGCAGTGCTACTAGGGTTGGCTATGGCTACACCTTC.

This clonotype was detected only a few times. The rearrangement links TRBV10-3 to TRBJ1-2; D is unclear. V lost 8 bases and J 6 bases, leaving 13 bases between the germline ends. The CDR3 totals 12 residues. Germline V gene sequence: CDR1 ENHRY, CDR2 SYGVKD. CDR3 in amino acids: CAIPGSADGYTF. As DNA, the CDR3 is TGTGCCATCCCCGGGAGTGCGGATGGCTACACCTTC.

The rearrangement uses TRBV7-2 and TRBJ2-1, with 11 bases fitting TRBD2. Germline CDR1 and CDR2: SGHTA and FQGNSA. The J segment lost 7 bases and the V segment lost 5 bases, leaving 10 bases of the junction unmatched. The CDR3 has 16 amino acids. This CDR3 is CASSLIERLAGNEQFF. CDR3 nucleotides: TGTGCCAGCAGCCTGATTGAAAGACTAGCGGGGAATGAGCAGTTCTTC.

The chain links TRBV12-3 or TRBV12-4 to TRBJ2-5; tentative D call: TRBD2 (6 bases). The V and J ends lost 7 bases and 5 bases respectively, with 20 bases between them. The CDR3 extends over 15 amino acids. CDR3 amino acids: CASTLRDSYWETQYF. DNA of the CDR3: TGTGCCAGCACCTTAAGGGACTCATATTGGGAGACCCAGTACTTC.

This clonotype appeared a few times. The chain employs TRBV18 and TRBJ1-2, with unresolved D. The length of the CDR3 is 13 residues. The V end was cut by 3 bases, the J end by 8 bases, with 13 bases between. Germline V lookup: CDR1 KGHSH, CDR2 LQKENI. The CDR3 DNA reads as TGTGCCAGCTCACCGAGCAACGGTCGCGGCTACACCTTC. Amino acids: CASSPSNGRGYTF.

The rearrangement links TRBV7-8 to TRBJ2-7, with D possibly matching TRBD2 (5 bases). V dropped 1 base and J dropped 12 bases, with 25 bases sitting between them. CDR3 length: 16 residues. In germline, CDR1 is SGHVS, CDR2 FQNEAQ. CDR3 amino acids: CASSLGASPLQETRYF. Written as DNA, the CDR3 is TGTGCCAGCAGCTTAGGGGCTAGCCCCCTTCAAGAGACCCGGTACTTC.

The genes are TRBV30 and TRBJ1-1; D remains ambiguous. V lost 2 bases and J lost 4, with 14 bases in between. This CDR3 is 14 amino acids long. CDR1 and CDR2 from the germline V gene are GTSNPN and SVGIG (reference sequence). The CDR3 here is CAWSLPIGRTEAFF. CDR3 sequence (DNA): TGTGCCTGGAGTTTACCGATTGGGCGCACTGAAGCTTTCTTT.

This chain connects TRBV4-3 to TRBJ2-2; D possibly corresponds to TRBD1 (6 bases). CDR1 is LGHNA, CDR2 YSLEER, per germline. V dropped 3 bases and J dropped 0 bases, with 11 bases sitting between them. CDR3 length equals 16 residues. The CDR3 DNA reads TGCGCCAGCAGCCAGGACACAGGGTCGAACACCGGGGAGCTGTTTTTT. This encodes CASSQDTGSNTGELFF.

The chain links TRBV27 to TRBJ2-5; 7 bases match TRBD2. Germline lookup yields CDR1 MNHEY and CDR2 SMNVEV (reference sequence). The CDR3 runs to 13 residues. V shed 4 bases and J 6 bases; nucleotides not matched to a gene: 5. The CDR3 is CASSWEGVKTQYF. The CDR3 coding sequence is TGTGCCAGCAGTTGGGAGGGTGTAAAGACCCAGTACTTC.

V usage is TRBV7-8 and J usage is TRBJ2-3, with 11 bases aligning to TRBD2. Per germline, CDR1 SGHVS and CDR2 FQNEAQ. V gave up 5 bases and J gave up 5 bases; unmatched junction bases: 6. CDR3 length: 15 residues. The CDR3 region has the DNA TGTGCCAGCAGCAACATAGCGGGGGGGCTAGATACGCAGTATTTT. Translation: CASSNIAGGLDTQYF.

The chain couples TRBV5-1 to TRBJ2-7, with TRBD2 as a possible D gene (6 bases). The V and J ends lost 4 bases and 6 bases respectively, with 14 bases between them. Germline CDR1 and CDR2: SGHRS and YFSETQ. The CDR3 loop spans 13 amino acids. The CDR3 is CASSPLGGREQYF. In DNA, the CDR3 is TGCGCCAGCAGCCCCCTGGGGGGTCGCGAGCAGTACTTC.

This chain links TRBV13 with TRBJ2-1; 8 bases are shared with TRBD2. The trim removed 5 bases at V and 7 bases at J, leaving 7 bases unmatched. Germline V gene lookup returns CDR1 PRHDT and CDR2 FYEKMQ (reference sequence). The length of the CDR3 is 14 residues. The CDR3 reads CASSTGTRRNEQFF. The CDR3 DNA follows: TGTGCCAGCAGCACCGGGACTAGGAGAAATGAGCAGTTCTTC.

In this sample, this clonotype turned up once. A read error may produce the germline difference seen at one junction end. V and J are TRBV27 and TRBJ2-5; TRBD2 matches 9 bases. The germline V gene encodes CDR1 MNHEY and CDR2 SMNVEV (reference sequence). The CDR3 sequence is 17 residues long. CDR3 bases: TGTGCCAGCAGTTTACGGGTTAGCGGGGGTCTCTACAATGAGCAGTACTTT. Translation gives CASSLRVSGGLYNEQYF.

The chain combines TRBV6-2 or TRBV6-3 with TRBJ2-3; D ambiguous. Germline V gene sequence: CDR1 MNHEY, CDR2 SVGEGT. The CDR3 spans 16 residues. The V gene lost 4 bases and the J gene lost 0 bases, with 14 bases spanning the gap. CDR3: CASSSVEVTSTDTQYF. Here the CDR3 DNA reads TGTGCCAGCAGTTCGGTTGAGGTTACTAGCACAGATACGCAGTATTTT.

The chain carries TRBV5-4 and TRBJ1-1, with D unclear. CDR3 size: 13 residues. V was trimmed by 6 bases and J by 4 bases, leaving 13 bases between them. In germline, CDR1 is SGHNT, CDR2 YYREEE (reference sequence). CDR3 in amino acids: CASIVRGSTEAFF. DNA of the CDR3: TGTGCCAGCATCGTAAGAGGATCCACTGAAGCTTTCTTT.

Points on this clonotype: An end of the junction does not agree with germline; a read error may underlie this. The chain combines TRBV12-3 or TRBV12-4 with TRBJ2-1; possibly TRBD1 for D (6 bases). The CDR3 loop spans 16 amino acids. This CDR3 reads CASRGSGTSSYNEQFF. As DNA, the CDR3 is TGTGCTAGCAGGGGCTCCGGGACGAGCTCCTACAATGAGCAGTTCTTC.

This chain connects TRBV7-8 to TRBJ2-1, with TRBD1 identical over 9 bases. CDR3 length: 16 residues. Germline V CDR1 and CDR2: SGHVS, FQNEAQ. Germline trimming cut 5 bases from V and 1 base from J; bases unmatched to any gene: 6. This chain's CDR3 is CASSHYGQGSYNEQFF. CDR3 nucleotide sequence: TGTGCCAGCAGCCATTACGGACAGGGGTCCTACAATGAGCAGTTCTTC.

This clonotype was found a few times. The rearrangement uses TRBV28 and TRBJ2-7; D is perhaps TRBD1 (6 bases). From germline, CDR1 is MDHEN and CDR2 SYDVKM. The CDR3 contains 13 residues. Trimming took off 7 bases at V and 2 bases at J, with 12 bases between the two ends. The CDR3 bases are TGTGCCAGCACTAACAGGGCGGCCTACGAGCAGTACTTC. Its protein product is CASTNRAAYEQYF. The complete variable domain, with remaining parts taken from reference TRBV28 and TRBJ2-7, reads DVKVTQSSRYLVKRTGEKVFLECVQDMDHENMFWYRQDPGLGLRLIYFSYDVKMKEKGDIPEGYSVSREKKERFSLILESASTNQTSMYLCASTNRAAYEQYFGPGTRLTVT.

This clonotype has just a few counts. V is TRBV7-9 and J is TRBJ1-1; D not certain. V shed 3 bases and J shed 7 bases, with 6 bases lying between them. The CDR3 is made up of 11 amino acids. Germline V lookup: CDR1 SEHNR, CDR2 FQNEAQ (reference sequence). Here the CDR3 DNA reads TGTGCCAGCAGCTTGGGGATTGAAGCTTTCTTT. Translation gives CASSLGIEAFF.

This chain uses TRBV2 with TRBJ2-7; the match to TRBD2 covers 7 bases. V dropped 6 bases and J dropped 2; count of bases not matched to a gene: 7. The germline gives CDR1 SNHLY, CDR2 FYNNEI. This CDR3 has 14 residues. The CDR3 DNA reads TGTGCCAGCAGGGGAGGGACCCACCCCTACGAGCAGTACTTC. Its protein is CASRGGTHPYEQYF.

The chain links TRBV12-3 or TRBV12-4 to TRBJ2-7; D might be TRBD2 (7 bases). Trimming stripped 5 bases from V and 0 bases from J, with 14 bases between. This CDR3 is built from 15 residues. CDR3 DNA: TGTGCCAGCAGTGGGGGGGCCCAGAGCTCCTACGAGCAGTACTTC. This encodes CASSGGAQSSYEQYF.

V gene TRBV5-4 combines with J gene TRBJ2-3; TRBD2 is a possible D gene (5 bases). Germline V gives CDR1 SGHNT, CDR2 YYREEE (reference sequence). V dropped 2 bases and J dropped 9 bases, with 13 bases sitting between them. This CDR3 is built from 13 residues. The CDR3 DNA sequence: TGTGCCAGCAGCTTAGTGGATCCGGGGACGCAGTATTTT. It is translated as CASSLVDPGTQYF.

As DNA, the CDR3 is TGTGCCAGCAGCAAAGATGGGAACATAACCTCCTACGAGCAGTACTTC. Translation gives CASSKDGNITSYEQYF. The chain is built from TRBV21-1 and TRBJ2-7. TRBV21-1 is tagged as a pseudogene. The CDR3 spans 16 residues.

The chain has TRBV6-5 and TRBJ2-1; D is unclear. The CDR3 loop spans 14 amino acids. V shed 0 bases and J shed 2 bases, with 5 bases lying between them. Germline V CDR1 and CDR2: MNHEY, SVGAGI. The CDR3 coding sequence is TGTGCCAGCAGTTACTCGCGTACCTACAATGAGCAGTTCTTC. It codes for CASSYSRTYNEQFF.